The 19 T cell receptor beta chains presented below share a single source sample, sequenced in a study of control samples from healthy donors and cancer patients. Libraries were prepared by immunoSEQ multiplex PCR; TCRdb keeps only in-frame clonotypes and omits some of them. The sample has approximately 30,000 clones; roughly 95% are singletons. Sequenced material: blood. The receptors here all came from a man aged 60 to 69 in good health.

The chain is built from TRBV27 and TRBJ1-1; D is unresolved. V lost 5 bases and J 0 bases, leaving 10 bases between the germline ends. The germline V gene encodes CDR1 MNHEY and CDR2 SMNVEV (reference sequence). This CDR3 has 14 amino acids. The CDR3 coding sequence is TGTGCCAGCAGTCCCTCGTCCGTGAACACTGAAGCTTTCTTT. Translation gives CASSPSSVNTEAFF.

V and J are TRBV18 and TRBJ1-6; 7 nucleotides match TRBD1. The CDR3 has 14 residues. Germline CDR1 is KGHSH and CDR2 is LQKENI. The V gene end was trimmed by 6 bases and the J gene end by 9 bases; junction bases not matched to a gene: 8. CDR3 residues: CASSPDRSSSPLHF. The DNA of the CDR3 is TGTGCCAGCTCCCCGGACAGGAGCAGTTCACCCCTCCACTTT.

This chain uses TRBV3-1 (or the pseudogene TRBV3-2) with TRBJ1-4; D is ambiguous. CDR1 is LGHDT, CDR2 YNNKEL, per germline (reference sequence). The CDR3 loop spans 15 amino acids. Between the trimmed V and J ends, which lost 0 bases and 5 bases, there was a span of 10 bases. The CDR3, as DNA: TGTGCCAGCAGCCAAGAGAGGATACAGAATGAAAAACTGTTTTTT. Protein product: CASSQERIQNEKLFF.

J is TRBJ2-3 and V is TRBV29-1; perhaps TRBD1 as D (6 bases). Germline V gene data show CDR1 as SQVTM and CDR2 as ANQGSEA. V was shortened by 7 bases and J by 6 bases, with 17 bases between the two germline ends. This CDR3 contains 13 residues. The CDR3 sequence is CSGRLWGRDTQYF. The CDR3 DNA reads TGCAGCGGGAGATTATGGGGGCGGGATACGCAGTATTTT.

The gene calls are TRBV5-1 and TRBJ1-1; TRBD1 aligns across 10 bases. V lost 0 bases, J lost 7 bases, and 3 bases stayed unmatched. Germline V lookup: CDR1 SGHRS, CDR2 YFSETQ. The CDR3 sequence is 14 residues long. For the CDR3, the DNA is TGCGCCAGCAGCTTGGGACAGGGGGCATTTGAAGCTTTCTTT. This translates into CASSLGQGAFEAFF.

The gene calls are TRBV9 and TRBJ2-2, with 8 positions matching TRBD1. V dropped 3 bases and J dropped 1; count of bases not matched to a gene: 8. The germline V gene encodes CDR1 SGDLS and CDR2 YYNGEE. The CDR3 contains 17 residues. The CDR3 here is CASSAPPGTGNTGELFF. The DNA of the CDR3 is TGTGCCAGCAGCGCCCCACCCGGGACAGGGAACACCGGGGAGCTGTTTTTT.

This clone was observed a handful of times. This sequence joins TRBV6-5 and TRBJ1-2; D might be TRBD1 (6 bases). V was clipped by 6 bases and J by 0 bases, with 14 bases between them. CDR3 size: 15 residues. Germline-derived CDR1 and CDR2 are MNHEY and SVGAGI. The CDR3 region has the DNA TGTGCCAGCAGCCCAAACAGGGCTGCTAACTATGGCTACACCTTC. Translated: CASSPNRAANYGYTF.

Regarding this clone: The junction differs from germline at one of its ends, possibly a read error. In nucleotides, the CDR3 is TGTGCCAACAGTTTAGGTGTTGAAGCTTTCTTT. This codes for CANSLGVEAFF. The rearrangement uses TRBV28 and TRBJ1-1; D unclear. The CDR3 loop spans 11 amino acids. CDR1 and CDR2 from the germline V gene are MDHEN and SYDVKM.

The V call is TRBV5-4, the J call TRBJ2-5; no firm D call. Looked up from germline, CDR1 is SGHNT and CDR2 is YYREEE (reference sequence). The CDR3 has 14 amino acids. Trimming removed 2 bases from V and 2 bases from J, with 10 bases in between. The CDR3: CASSLNNLQETQYF. CDR3 coding DNA: TGTGCCAGCAGCTTAAATAATTTACAAGAGACCCAGTACTTC.

The J gene is TRBJ1-2, the V gene TRBV6-4; TRBD1 matches at 10 bases. This CDR3 has 15 amino acids. Germline CDR1 reads MRHNA; CDR2 reads SNTAGT. The ends lost 2 bases at V and 8 bases at J; junction bases unmatched: 8. In nucleotides, the CDR3 is TGTGCCAGCAGTGACCAGGGACAGGGGATTCGGGGCTACACCTTC. This translates into CASSDQGQGIRGYTF.

The chain recombines TRBV19 with TRBJ2-7; maybe TRBD2 (5 bases). The CDR3 covers 13 residues. V lost 1 base and J lost 1, with 5 bases in between. The germline V gene encodes CDR1 LNHDA and CDR2 SQIVND (reference sequence). CDR3 nucleotides: TGTGCCAGTAGTATAGGCGGGTCCTACGAGCAGTACTTC. Protein product: CASSIGGSYEQYF.

This clone was recorded only once. In DNA, the CDR3 is TGTGCCAGCAGCTCCGGACAGATTAGCAATCAGCCCCAGCATTTT. It translates to CASSSGQISNQPQHF. The V gene is TRBV28, the J gene TRBJ1-5; possible D gene TRBD1, 6 bases. The CDR3 is 15 residues long. V gave up 6 bases and J gave up 0 bases, with 12 bases separating them. From germline, CDR1 is MDHEN and CDR2 SYDVKM.

The genes are TRBV9 and TRBJ2-2; unclear D gene. Germline lookup yields CDR1 SGDLS and CDR2 YYNGEE. The CDR3 totals 15 residues. The V and J ends lost 0 bases and 0 bases respectively, with 6 bases between them. In DNA form, the CDR3 reads TGTGCCAGCAGCGTAGACGGAGCGAACACCGGGGAGCTGTTTTTT. This sequence encodes CASSVDGANTGELFF.

This clone was counted a single time. V and J are TRBV6-2 or TRBV6-3 and TRBJ1-1; D might be TRBD1 (5 bases). Looked up from germline, CDR1 is MNHEY and CDR2 is SVGEGT. This CDR3 comprises 14 residues. Trimming pared 2 bases from V and 4 bases from J, leaving 11 bases between. The CDR3 spells CASSYRGGITEAFF. The DNA for the CDR3 is TGTGCCAGCAGTTACCGGGGGGGTATCACTGAAGCTTTCTTT.

This rearrangement joins TRBV6-5 to TRBJ2-7, with TRBD1 matching 8 bases. The germline gives CDR1 MNHEY, CDR2 SVGAGI. The CDR3 is 14 residues long. V was pared by 9 bases and J by 1 base, with 8 bases of the junction left unmatched. The CDR3 DNA is TGTGCCAGTGACAGGGGCCAGAGGTCCTACGAGCAGTACTTC. Translated, it gives CASDRGQRSYEQYF.

J is TRBJ1-1 and V is TRBV18, with a tentative D call TRBD1 (5 bases). V was cut by 4 bases and J by 6 bases, with 12 bases left in between. The CDR3 is 13 amino acids. In germline, CDR1 is KGHSH, CDR2 LQKENI. This CDR3 is CASSLYGGSEAFF. For the CDR3, the DNA is TGTGCCAGCTCACTCTACGGGGGTTCTGAAGCTTTCTTT.

The chain recombines TRBV7-9 with TRBJ2-1, with D perhaps given as TRBD1 or TRBD2 (5 bases each). V was trimmed by 7 bases and J by 1 base, leaving 14 bases between them. The CDR3 spans 15 residues. Germline V CDR1 and CDR2: SEHNR, FQNEAQ (reference sequence). DNA for the CDR3: TGTGCCAGCAACCATCGGGACGAATCCTACAATGAGCAGTTCTTC. It yields the protein CASNHRDESYNEQFF.

The chain is built from TRBV5-8 and TRBJ2-2; D tentatively fits TRBD1 or TRBD2 (5 bases each). Looked up from germline, CDR1 is SGHTS and CDR2 is YDEGEE. Trimming stripped 5 bases from V and 4 bases from J, with 15 bases between. This CDR3 comprises 15 residues. CDR3 loop: CASSRDLQLTGELFF. The CDR3 DNA follows: TGTGCCAGCAGTCGGGACCTACAGCTCACCGGGGAGCTGTTTTTT.

The chain carries TRBV19 and TRBJ2-6; D possibly corresponds to TRBD1 (5 bases). CDR3 length: 18 amino acids. From germline, CDR1 is LNHDA and CDR2 SQIVND (reference sequence). The V end lost 1 base, the J end lost 0 bases, and 13 bases lay between the germline ends. CDR3 region: CASSIGGRAASGANVLTF. The CDR3 nucleotides read TGTGCCAGTAGTATAGGGGGCAGGGCCGCCTCTGGGGCCAACGTCCTGACTTTC. The whole variable domain, filled in from reference TRBV19 and TRBJ2-6, reads DGGITQSPKYLFRKEGQNVTLSCEQNLNHDAMYWYRQDPGQGLRLIYYSQIVNDFQKGDIAEGYSVSREKKESFPLTVTSAQKNPTAFYLCASSIGGRAASGANVLTFGAGSRLTVL.